This T cell receptor (beta chain) was recovered during a study of T-cell memory formation after mild COVID-19. Study-level background: In these data, TCR clusters were largely donor specific.

This clonotype was recorded a few times. The 5'RACE method, run with constant-segment primers, produced TCR alpha and TCR beta cDNA libraries (carrying sample barcodes and UMIs). In TCRdb, the 5' RACE reads were re-called with MiXCR into one record per CDR3 protein. The table lists roughly 400,000 distinct CDR3 sequences, roughly 18% of them singletons. CDR1 is SGHDT, CDR2 YYEEEE, per germline. V lost 4 bases to trimming and J lost 3 bases, with 11 bases between them. CDR3 length: 13 residues. This TCR came from a man younger than 30 who had mild COVID-19 (a few samples of this study predate the infection). Cell type and time point are not known. This sequence joins TRBV5-6 and TRBJ2-7; no clear D. Sample: PBMCs or a T cell subset sorted from them (not recorded which). The CDR3 nucleotides read TGTGCCAGCAGCCGGCGACTCATCTACGAGCAGTACGTC. It specifies CASSRRLIYEQYV.